This TCR beta chain was captured by sequencing in a study of OX40 agonist ivuxolimab in advanced cancers. Study context: Given to patients was ivuxolimab, an agonistic anti-OX40 (CD134) antibody. Those treated in dose escalation had hepatocellular carcinoma, melanoma, renal cell cancer or head and neck cancer. Three patients showed partial responses: one hepatocellular carcinoma and two cutaneous melanoma cases.

Only in-frame clones appear in the TCRdb table, and some are missing; sequencing was by immunoSEQ multiplex PCR. The data contain roughly 100,000 clones, around nine tenths of them singletons. V lost 3 bases to trimming and J lost 4 bases, with 13 bases between them. There are 14 residues in the CDR3. Per germline, CDR1 SEHNR and CDR2 FQNEAQ (reference sequence). The gene calls are TRBV7-9 and TRBJ2-7; tentatively, D is TRBD1 (6 bases). The TCR originated in an adult with an advanced solid tumor such as melanoma, head and neck, liver or kidney cancer. The material sequenced was CD4+ or CD8+ T cells sorted from blood, taken in a trial of the OX40 agonist ivuxolimab. CDR3 sequence: CASSFWGLGYEQYF. CDR3 sequence (DNA): TGTGCCAGCAGCTTCTGGGGGCTCGGATACGAGCAGTACTTC.